The T cell receptor (beta chain) under discussion was sequenced for a study of T cells after yellow fever vaccination (dated by TCRdb to the late 2010s). Background for the entire study: The SMART-Seq v4 Ultra Low Input RNA kit was used to prepare libraries from fractions with low cell numbers. To follow T-cell clones before and after both primary and booster YFV17D yellow fever vaccination, bulk TCR alpha and beta repertoires underwent longitudinal sequencing. Two healthy male donors, one aged 18 to 30 and one aged 30 to 39 years, were included in the cohort. Blood samples were taken at several timepoints before and after primary and secondary immunization, and bulk PBMC replicates and cell subsets were isolated. Overall study results and their limits: A small fraction of clonotypes appeared in both the CD4 and CD8 compartments, likely as a result of convergent recombination. Because abundant contaminating clonotypes from the bulk population could be contained in FACS-sorted repertoires, computational filtering was required. The study included only two donors, which limits how far the findings can be generalized. After the booster, most clones that had expanded after primary vaccination were detected again (roughly 95% of CD4 and about 88% of CD8), suggesting broad maintenance of memory. Compared with the primary T-cell response, the secondary T-cell response was weaker but faster, peaking on day 5 rather than day 15.

Interpreted using the paper, the treatment or condition label stands for: live attenuated yellow fever vaccine strain. A standard Ficoll-Paque protocol was used to isolate PBMCs from peripheral blood. Dynabeads CD4 and CD8 positive selection kits were used to isolate CD4 and CD8 T-cell fractions. TriZol was used to extract RNA from bulk PBMCs, CD4 and CD8 fractions, and dextramer-positive and dextramer-negative fractions. The germline V gene (reference sequence) specifies SEHNR as CDR1 and FQNEAQ as CDR2. Deletion took 4 bases off V and 3 bases off J, with a span of 21 bases between the germline ends. Including cysteine and phenylalanine, the CDR3 has 18 amino acids. Only the CDR3 part of the read is kept: 54 bases, read in frame from the first base. Sequencing took place on an Illumina NovaSeq 6000. TCR cDNA was made using 5'RACE template switching, a step that added a universal primer site and unique molecular identifiers. Priming for cDNA synthesis came from both the TCR alpha and TCR beta constant segments. Libraries were amplified in two PCR steps, with sample barcodes and sequencing adapters added in the second step. Sequencing of libraries was done on Illumina HiSeq 2500 (2x100 bp) or NovaSeq (2x150 bp). The paper's data handling went like this. MIGEC handled demultiplexing of reads and collapsing into UMI consensus sequences, while MiXCR performed V(D)J alignment. Clonotypes responding to the vaccine were identified with edgeR on replicate PBMC samples, with the criteria of FDR below 0.01 and a log2 fold change above 5 up to day 15. Each bulk clonotype received a CD4 or CD8 identity based on whether the sequenced CD4 or CD8 repertoire contained that clonotype at higher abundance. TCRdb took the public reads, trimmed them with fastp at Q25, ran MiXCR for clone calling and kept in-frame beta chains. Entries that share a CDR3 protein sequence are merged under the most common genes and DNA. For this entry, the V and J calls and clone size follow TCRdb and not the study's own pipeline. For this sample there are more than 95,000 distinct CDR3 sequences; around 15% appear just once. The top ten hold around 46% of the sample.

A few counts support this clonotype. No antigen is known for it. No much larger clone is present one base from it, and per-base qualities are unavailable. The chain is assembled from TRBV7-9 and TRBJ1-4; a weak D assignment points to TRBD1 (6 bases agree). The input for sequencing was CD8+ T cells sorted from PBMCs, taken 5 days after the yellow fever booster vaccination. The TCR sequence derives from a young man who received the YFV17D yellow fever vaccine. CDR3 region: CASSSPPDGGGSNEKLFF. Here is the DNA: TGTGCCAGCAGCTCTCCCCCAGATGGAGGGGGGTCTAATGAAAAACTGTTTTTT.